One TCR beta chain is described in this entry. The CDR3 sequence is 17 residues long. Germline V lookup: CDR1 MDHEN, CDR2 SYDVKM. Between the trimmed V and J ends, which lost 8 bases and 0 bases, there was a span of 20 bases. This sample was taken from a study of blood T cell repertoires in COVID-19. Study at large: Acute-phase and convalescent COVID-19 samples originated in the United States, Italy and Spain.

The assay was immunoSEQ multiplex PCR, and TCRdb's table has in-frame clones only and misses some. Of about half a million clones listed, roughly 87% are singletons. This TCR was recovered from a man aged 18-30 years with COVID-19, enrolled during active disease. Sequencing was done on a sample of peripheral blood. The rearrangement links TRBV28 to TRBJ2-1; weak D call: TRBD2 (6 bases). CDR3 protein: CASPKAGGTTSYNEQFF. The CDR3 DNA follows: TGTGCCAGCCCTAAGGCCGGCGGGACCACCTCCTACAATGAGCAGTTCTTC.